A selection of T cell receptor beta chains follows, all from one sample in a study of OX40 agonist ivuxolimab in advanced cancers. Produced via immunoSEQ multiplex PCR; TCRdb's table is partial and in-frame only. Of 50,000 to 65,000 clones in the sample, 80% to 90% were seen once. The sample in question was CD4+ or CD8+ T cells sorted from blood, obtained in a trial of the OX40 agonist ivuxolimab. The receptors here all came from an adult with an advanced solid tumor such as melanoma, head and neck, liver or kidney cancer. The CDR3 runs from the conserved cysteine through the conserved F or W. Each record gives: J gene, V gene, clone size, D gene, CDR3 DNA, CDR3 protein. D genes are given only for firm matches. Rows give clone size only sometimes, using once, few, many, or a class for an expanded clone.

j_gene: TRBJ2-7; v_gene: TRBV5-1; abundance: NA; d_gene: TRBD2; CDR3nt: TGCGCCAGCAGCCGCGGACTAGCGGGAGCCTACGAGCAGTACTTC; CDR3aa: CASSRGLAGAYEQYF
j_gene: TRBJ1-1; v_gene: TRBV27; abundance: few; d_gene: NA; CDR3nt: TGTGCCAGCAGTTCATGGGTGAACACTGAAGCTTTCTTT; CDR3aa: CASSSWVNTEAFF
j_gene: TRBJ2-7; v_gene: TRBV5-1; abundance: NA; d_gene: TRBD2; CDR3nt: TGCGCCACCTCCGTAGCGGGAGGGGACTACGAGCAGTACTTC; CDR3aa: CATSVAGGDYEQYF
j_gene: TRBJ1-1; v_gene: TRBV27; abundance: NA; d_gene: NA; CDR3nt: TGTGCCAGCAGTTCCGACTCCATGGAAGCTTTCTTT; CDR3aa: CASSSDSMEAFF
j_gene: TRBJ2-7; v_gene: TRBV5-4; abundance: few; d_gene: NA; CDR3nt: TGTGCCAGCAGCTCCGCGGGCTACGAGCAGTACTTC; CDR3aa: CASSSAGYEQYF
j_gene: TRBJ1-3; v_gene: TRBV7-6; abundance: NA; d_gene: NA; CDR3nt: TGTGCCAGCAGCTTAGTTTCCCGAGGAGGCAGAAACACCATATATTTT; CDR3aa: CASSLVSRGGRNTIYF
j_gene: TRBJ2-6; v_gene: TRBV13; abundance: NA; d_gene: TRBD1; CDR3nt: TGTGCCAGCAGCGATCGACAGGGGGTCGTGGCTGGGGCCAACGTCCTGACTTTC; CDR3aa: CASSDRQGVVAGANVLTF
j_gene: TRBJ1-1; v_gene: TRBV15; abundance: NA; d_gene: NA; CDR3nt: TGTGCCACCAGTAAGAGGGGCCCATGGGACACTGAAGCTTTCTTT; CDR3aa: CATSKRGPWDTEAFF
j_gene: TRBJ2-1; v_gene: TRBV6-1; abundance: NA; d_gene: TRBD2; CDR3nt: TGTGCCCTAGCGGGAGGGCCAAGTGAGCAGTTCTTC; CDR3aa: CALAGGPSEQFF
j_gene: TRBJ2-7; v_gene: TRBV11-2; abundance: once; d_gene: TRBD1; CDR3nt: TGTGCCAGCAGCCCCGGCGGAGGGACAGGGTATTCCGAGCAGTACTTC; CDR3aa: CASSPGGGTGYSEQYF
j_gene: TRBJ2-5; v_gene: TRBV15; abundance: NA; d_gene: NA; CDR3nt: TGTGCCACCAGCAGGGCGGGGGAGACCCAGTACTTC; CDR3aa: CATSRAGETQYF